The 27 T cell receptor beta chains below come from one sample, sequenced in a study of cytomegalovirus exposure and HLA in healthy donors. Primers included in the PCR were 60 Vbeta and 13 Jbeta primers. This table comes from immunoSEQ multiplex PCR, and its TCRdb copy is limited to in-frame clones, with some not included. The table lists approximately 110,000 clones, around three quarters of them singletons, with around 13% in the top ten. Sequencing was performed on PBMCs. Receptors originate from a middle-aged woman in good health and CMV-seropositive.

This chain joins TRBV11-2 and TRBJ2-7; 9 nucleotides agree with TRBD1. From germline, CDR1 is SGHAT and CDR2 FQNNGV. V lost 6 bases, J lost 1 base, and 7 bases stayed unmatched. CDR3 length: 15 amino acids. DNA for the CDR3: TGTGCCAGCAGAGCATCGGGACAGGGATCCTACGAGCAGTACTTC. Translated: CASRASGQGSYEQYF.

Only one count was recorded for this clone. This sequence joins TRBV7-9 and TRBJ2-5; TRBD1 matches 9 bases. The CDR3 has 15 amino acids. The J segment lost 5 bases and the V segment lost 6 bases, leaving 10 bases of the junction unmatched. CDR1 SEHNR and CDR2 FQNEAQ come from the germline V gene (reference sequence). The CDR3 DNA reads TGTGCCAGCAGTTCCGGGACAGGGTTATACGAGACCCAGTACTTC. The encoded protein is CASSSGTGLYETQYF.

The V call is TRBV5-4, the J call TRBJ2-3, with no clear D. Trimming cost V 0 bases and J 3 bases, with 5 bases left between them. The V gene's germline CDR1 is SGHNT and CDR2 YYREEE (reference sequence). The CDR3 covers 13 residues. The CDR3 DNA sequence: TGTGCCAGCAGCTTGGCCGGTACAGATACGCAGTATTTT. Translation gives CASSLAGTDTQYF.

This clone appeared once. The CDR3 here is CASSQGEGPQHF. In DNA form, the CDR3 reads TGTGCCAGCAGCCAAGGTGAGGGGCCCCAGCATTTT. This chain connects TRBV14 to TRBJ1-5; D uncertain. Germline V gene data show CDR1 as SGHDN and CDR2 as FVKESK. The V end was cut by 1 base, the J end by 9 bases, with 7 bases between. The CDR3 totals 12 residues.

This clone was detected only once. CDR3: CASSLSPVNEQYF. CDR3 bases: TGTGCCAGCAGCTTATCCCCGGTGAACGAGCAGTACTTC. The chain recombines TRBV7-9 with TRBJ2-7, with D uncertain. Germline V gene lookup returns CDR1 SEHNR and CDR2 FQNEAQ (reference sequence). The CDR3 covers 13 residues. Trimming removed 2 bases from V and 5 bases from J, with 10 bases in between.

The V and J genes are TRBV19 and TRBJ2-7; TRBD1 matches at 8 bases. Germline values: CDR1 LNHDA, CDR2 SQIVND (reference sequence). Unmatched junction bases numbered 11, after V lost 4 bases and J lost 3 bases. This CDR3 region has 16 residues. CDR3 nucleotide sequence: TGTGCCAGTAGTACGCCGGGGCAGGGGGCCTTCTACGAGCAGTACTTC. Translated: CASSTPGQGAFYEQYF.

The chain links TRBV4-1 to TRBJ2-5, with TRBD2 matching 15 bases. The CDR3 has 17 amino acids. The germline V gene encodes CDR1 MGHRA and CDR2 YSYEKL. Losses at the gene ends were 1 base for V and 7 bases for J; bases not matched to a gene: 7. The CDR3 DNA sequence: TGCGCCAGCAGCCAAGGAGGACTAGCGGGAGGGCCCGGGACCCAGTACTTC. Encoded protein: CASSQGGLAGGPGTQYF.

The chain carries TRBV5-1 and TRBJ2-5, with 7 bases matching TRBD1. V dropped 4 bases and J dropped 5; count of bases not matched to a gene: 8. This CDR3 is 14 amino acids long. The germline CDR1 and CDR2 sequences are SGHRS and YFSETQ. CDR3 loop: CASSERQGSETQYF. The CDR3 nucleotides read TGCGCCAGCAGCGAAAGACAGGGATCGGAGACCCAGTACTTC.

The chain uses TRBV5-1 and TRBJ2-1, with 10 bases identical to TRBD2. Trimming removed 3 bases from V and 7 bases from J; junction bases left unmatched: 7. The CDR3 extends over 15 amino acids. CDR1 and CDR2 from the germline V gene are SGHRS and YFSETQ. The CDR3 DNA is TGCGCCAGCAGCTGGACAGCGGGAGGGGGAAATGAGCAGTTCTTC. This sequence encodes CASSWTAGGGNEQFF. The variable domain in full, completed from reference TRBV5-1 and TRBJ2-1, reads KAGVTQTPRYLIKTRGQQVTLSCSPISGHRSVSWYQQTPGQGLQFLFEYFSETQRNKGNFPGRFSGRQFSNSRSEMNVSTLELGDSALYLCASSWTAGGGNEQFFGPGTRLTVL.

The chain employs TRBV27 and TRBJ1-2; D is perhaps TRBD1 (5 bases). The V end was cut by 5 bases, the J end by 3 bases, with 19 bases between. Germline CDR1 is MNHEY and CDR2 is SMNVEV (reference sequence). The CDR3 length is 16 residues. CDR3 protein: CASSPTAAGGDYGYTF. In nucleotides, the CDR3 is TGTGCCAGCAGTCCTACCGCCGCGGGGGGGGACTATGGCTACACCTTC.

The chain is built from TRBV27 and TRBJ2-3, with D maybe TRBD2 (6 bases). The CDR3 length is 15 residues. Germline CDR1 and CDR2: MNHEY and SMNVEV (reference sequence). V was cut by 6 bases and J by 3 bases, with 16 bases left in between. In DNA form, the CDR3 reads TGTGCCAGCAGCTTGTCGGGAGTAATGACAGATACGCAGTATTTT. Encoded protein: CASSLSGVMTDTQYF.

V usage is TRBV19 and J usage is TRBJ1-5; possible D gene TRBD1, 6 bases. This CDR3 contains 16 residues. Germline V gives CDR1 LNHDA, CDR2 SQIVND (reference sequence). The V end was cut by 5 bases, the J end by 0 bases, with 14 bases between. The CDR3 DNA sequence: TGTGCCAGTAGTTTCATCGACAGGCCTAGCAATCAGCCCCAGCATTTT. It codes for CASSFIDRPSNQPQHF.

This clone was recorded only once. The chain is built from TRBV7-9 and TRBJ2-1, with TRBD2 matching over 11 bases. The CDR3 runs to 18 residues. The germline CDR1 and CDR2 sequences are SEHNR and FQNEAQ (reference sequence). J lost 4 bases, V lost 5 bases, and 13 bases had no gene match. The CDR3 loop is CASSPRKIRTSGYNEQFF. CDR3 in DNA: TGTGCCAGCAGCCCCCGGAAGATCCGGACTAGCGGGTACAATGAGCAGTTCTTC.

This CDR3 reads CSVGVTGGSSYNEQFF. CDR3 DNA sequence: TGCAGCGTTGGGGTTACAGGGGGTAGCTCCTACAATGAGCAGTTCTTC. This chain connects TRBV29-1 to TRBJ2-1; 8 nucleotides match TRBD1. The CDR3 consists of 16 residues. Germline loops: CDR1 SQVTM, CDR2 ANQGSEA. The V and J ends lost 4 bases and 0 bases, in that order; junction bases with no gene match: 8.

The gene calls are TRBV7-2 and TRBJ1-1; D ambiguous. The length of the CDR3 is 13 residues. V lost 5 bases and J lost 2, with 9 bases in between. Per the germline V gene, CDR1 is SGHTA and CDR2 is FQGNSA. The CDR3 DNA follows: TGTGCCAGCAGCCTCCAGGCAAACACTGAAGCTTTCTTT. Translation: CASSLQANTEAFF.

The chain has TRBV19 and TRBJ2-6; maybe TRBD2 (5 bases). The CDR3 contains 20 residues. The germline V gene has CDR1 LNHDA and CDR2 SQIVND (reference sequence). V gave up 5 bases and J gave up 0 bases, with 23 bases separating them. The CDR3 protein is CASSYSAVSSGSSGANVLTF. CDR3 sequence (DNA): TGTGCCAGTAGTTACTCAGCGGTTTCATCCGGAAGCTCTGGGGCCAACGTCCTGACTTTC.

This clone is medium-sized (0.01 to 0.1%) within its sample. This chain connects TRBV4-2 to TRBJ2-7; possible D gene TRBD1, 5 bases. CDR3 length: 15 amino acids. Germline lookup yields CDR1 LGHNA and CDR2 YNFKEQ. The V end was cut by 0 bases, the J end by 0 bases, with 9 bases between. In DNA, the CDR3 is TGTGCCAGCAGCCAAGATCAGGGCGGCTCCTACGAGCAGTACTTC. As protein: CASSQDQGGSYEQYF.

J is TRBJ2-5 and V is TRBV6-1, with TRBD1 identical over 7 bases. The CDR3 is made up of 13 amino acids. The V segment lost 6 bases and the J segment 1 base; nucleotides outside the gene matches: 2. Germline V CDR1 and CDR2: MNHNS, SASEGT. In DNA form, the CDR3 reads TGTGCCAGCAGCGGGGACAGCCAAGAGACCCAGTACTTC. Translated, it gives CASSGDSQETQYF.

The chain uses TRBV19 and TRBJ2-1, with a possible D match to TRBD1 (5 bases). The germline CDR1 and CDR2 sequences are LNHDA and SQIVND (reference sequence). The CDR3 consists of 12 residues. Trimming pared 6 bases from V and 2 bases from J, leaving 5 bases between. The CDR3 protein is CASRGPYNEQFF. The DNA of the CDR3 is TGTGCCAGTAGGGGGCCCTACAATGAGCAGTTCTTC.

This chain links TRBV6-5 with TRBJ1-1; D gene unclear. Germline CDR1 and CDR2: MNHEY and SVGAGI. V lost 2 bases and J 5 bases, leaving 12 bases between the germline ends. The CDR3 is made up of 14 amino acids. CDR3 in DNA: TGTGCCAGCAGTTACGGACGGAGAGGGACTGAAGCTTTCTTT. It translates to CASSYGRRGTEAFF.

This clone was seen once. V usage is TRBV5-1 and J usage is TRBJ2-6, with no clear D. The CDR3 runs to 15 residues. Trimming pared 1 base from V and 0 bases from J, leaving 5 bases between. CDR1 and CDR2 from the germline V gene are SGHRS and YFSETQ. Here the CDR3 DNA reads TGCGCCAGCAGCTTGACCGGCTCTGGGGCCAACGTCCTGACTTTC. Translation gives CASSLTGSGANVLTF.

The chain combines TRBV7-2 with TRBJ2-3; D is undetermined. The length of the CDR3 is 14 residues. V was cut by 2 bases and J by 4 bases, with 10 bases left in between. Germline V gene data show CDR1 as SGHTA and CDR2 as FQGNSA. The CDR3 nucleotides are TGTGCCAGCAGCTTAAGTCGGAGCGCAGATACGCAGTATTTT. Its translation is CASSLSRSADTQYF.

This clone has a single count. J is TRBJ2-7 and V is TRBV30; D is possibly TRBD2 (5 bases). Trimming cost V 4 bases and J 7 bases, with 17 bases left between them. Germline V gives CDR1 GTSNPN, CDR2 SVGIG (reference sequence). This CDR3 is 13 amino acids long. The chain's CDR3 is CAWTGSPGREQYF. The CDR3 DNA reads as TGTGCCTGGACGGGGAGCCCCGGGCGGGAGCAGTACTTC.

In nucleotides, the CDR3 is TGTGCCAGCAGCTTATCCCGGGCTAGCGGCGGGGACGAGCAGTACTTC. It codes for CASSLSRASGGDEQYF. The chain carries TRBV7-9 and TRBJ2-7; 7 nucleotides match TRBD2. This CDR3 comprises 16 residues. With V trimmed by 2 bases and J by 5 bases, 12 bases remained unmatched. In germline, CDR1 is SEHNR, CDR2 FQNEAQ (reference sequence).

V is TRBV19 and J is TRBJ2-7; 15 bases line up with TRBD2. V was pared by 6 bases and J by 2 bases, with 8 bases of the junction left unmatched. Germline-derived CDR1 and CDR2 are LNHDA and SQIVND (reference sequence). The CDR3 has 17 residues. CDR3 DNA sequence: TGTGCCAGTAGGAGGACTAGCGGGAGGGAAACAACCTACGAGCAGTACTTC. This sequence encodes CASRRTSGRETTYEQYF.

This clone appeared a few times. The CDR3 DNA reads as TGTGCCAGCAGCGCTACTAGCGGGAGGGGTGAGCAGTTCTTC. This sequence encodes CASSATSGRGEQFF. The chain is built from TRBV9 and TRBJ2-1, with TRBD2 matching 13 bases. CDR3 length: 14 amino acids. V lost 3 bases and J lost 9; bases outside the gene matches: 3. CDR1 is SGDLS and CDR2 is YYNGEE in the germline V gene.

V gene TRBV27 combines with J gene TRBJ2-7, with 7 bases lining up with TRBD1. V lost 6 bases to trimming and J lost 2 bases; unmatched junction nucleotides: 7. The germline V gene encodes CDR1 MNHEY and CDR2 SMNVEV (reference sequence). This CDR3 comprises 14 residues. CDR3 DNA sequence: TGTGCCAGCAGGTCCCGGGACAGACCCTACGAGCAGTACTTC. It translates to CASRSRDRPYEQYF.